This TCR beta chain was sequenced in a study of control samples from healthy donors and cancer patients. Per the germline V gene, CDR1 is MNHNY and CDR2 is SVGAGI (reference sequence). The CDR3 is 13 amino acids. Trimming removed 4 bases from V and 4 bases from J, with 10 bases in between. Repertoires were generated with immunoSEQ multiplex PCR, while TCRdb's copy carries only in-frame clones and drops some. The sample records over 150,000 clones, 80% to 95% being singletons. The V gene is TRBV6-6, the J gene TRBJ1-2; a possible D gene is TRBD1 (6 bases). Sequenced sample: blood. This clonotype was obtained from a man aged 18 to 30 in good health. The CDR3 region has the DNA TGTGCCAGCAGTTCGACAGGCCTCTATGGCTACACCTTC. It translates to CASSSTGLYGYTF.